This T cell receptor beta chain was captured by sequencing in a study of Graves' ophthalmopathy and Graves' hyperthyroidism. Researchers took RNA transcripts and amplified TCR beta CDR3 regions from them. First-round RT-PCR employed HTBI primers, with a second-round multiplex PCR after it. Each CDR3 protein gets one entry after TCRdb re-called the multiplex PCR reads with MiXCR. The sample contains more than 1,000,000 distinct CDR3 sequences, about 35% of which appear only once. This clonotype appeared a few times. Trimming took off 3 bases at V and 0 bases at J, with 8 bases between the two ends. CDR3 length: 14 residues. CDR1 and CDR2 (germline): MNHNY, SVGAGI (reference sequence).

The material sequenced was peripheral blood or thyroid tissue (not recorded which). The chain recombines TRBV6-6 with TRBJ1-1; no reliable D call. This clonotype originated in an adult man with Graves' hyperthyroidism. This chain's CDR3 is CASSYGSMNTEAFF. The CDR3 DNA is TGTGCCAGCAGTTATGGCAGTATGAACACTGAAGCTTTCTTT.